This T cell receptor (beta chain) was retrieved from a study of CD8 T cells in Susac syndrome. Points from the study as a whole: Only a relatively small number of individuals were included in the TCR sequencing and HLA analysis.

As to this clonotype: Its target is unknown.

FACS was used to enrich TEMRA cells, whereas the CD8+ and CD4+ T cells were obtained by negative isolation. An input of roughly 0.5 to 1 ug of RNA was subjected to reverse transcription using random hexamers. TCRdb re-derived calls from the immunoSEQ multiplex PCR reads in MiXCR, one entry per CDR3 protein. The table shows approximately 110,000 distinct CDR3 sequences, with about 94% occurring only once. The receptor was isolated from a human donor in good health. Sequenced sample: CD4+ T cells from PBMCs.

The CDR3 coding sequence is TGTGCCAGCAGCGAGGGAGGGGGCAGAACCGGGGAGCTGTTTTTT. Translation gives CASSEGGGRTGELFF. The chain carries TRBV3-1 and TRBJ2-2; the D gene could be TRBD1 or TRBD2 (7 bases each). Trimming stripped 5 bases from V and 5 bases from J, with 15 bases between. This CDR3 contains 15 residues. Germline V lookup: CDR1 LGHDT, CDR2 YNNKEL (reference sequence).